This TCR beta chain was profiled in a study of long-term antiretroviral therapy in people with HIV. CDR3 length equals 13 residues. Losses at the gene ends were 7 bases for V and 4 bases for J; bases not matched to a gene: 3. CDR1 is MNHEY and CDR2 is SVGAGI in the germline V gene. Runs used v3.0 of the immunoSEQ assay and were done at survey level. Assay: immunoSEQ multiplex PCR; the TCRdb copy retains only in-frame clones and omits some. The repertoire holds fewer than 25,000 clones, with roughly 94% as singletons. Specimen: unsorted PBMCs, collected about 4.7 years after starting antiretroviral therapy. This TCR was recovered from a woman aged 50 to 60 with HIV. V and J are TRBV6-5 and TRBJ2-2; 7 nucleotides match TRBD1. DNA for the CDR3: TGTGCCAGCAACCCAGGGGGCACCGGGGAGCTGTTTTTT. Protein sequence: CASNPGGTGELFF.